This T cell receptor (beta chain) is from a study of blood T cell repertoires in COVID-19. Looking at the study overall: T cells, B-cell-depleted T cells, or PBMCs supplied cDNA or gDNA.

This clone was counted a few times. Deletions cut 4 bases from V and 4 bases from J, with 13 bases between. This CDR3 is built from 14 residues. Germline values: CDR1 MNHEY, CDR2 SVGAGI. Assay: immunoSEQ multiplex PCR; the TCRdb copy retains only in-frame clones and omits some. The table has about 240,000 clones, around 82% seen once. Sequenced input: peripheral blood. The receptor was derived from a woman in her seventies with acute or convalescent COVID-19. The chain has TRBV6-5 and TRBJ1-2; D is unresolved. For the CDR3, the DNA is TGTGCCAGCAGTTCCCCCTACCCACTCTATGGCTACACCTTC. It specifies CASSSPYPLYGYTF.